The T cell receptor (beta chain) under discussion was sequenced for a study of T cell responses to AZD1222 COVID-19 vaccine. TCRdb keeps only in-frame clones here, not all; method: immunoSEQ multiplex PCR. The sample includes roughly 120,000 clones, roughly 84% of them seen just once. The length of the CDR3 is 14 residues. Trimming removed 2 bases from V and 4 bases from J, with 12 bases in between. Per germline, CDR1 MNHEY and CDR2 SVGAGI. The clonotype was recovered from an adult in good health. The chain carries TRBV6-5 and TRBJ2-7, with D tentatively TRBD1 (6 bases). The sequenced sample was peripheral blood, obtained on day 0 of AZD1222 vaccination. The CDR3 nucleotides are TGTGCCAGCAGTTACGGGCCAGGGGCGTACGAGCAGTACTTC. Translation: CASSYGPGAYEQYF.